The source of this T cell receptor beta chain is a study of beta chain features in type 1 diabetes. Overall study: Sorted cells numbering some 110,000,000 were examined across all samples.

Investigators reverse transcribed all isolated RNA, so they sequenced expressed TCRB transcripts. TCRdb's copy holds only in-frame clones and misses some; the assay was immunoSEQ multiplex PCR. The table lists some 640,000 clones, over 12% of them singletons. Of note for this clone: Antigen: not known.

Every donor had blood drawn once into heparin, 90 to 150 mL on average. The purity of all sorted populations exceeded 95%. There are 16 residues in the CDR3. Per the germline V gene, CDR1 is SGHTA and CDR2 is FQGNSA. Germline trimming cut 5 bases from V and 5 bases from J; bases unmatched to any gene: 10. Whole-study findings and limits: Compared with healthy donors, patients appeared to share more similar naive, central memory and regulatory TCRB repertoires. Type 1 diabetes patients showed a moderate but significant shortening of TCRB CDR3s in all four CD4+ subsets.

The sequencing input was naive CD4+ T cells from blood. This sequence joins TRBV7-2 and TRBJ2-2, with 8 bases identical to TRBD2. The clonotype originates from a man between 18 and 29 years old with type 1 diabetes. The CDR3 protein is CASSQRAGDWTGELFF. The CDR3 DNA is TGTGCCAGCAGCCAACGAGCGGGAGATTGGACCGGGGAGCTGTTTTTT.